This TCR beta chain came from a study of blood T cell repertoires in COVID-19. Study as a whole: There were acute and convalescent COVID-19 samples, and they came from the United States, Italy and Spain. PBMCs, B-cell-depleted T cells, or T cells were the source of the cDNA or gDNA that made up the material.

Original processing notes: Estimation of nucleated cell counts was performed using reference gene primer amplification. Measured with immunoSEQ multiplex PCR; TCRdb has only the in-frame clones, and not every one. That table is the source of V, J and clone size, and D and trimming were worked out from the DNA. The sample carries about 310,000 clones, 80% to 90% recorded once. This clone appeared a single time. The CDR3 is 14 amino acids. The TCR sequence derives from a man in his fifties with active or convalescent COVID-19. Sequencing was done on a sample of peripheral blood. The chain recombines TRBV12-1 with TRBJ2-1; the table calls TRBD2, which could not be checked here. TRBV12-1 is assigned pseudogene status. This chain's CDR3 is CASNFDRVNNEQFF. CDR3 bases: TGTGCCAGCAACTTTGATCGGGTAAACAATGAGCAGTTCTTC.